This TCR beta chain originates from a study of blood T cell repertoires in COVID-19. Study in general: Italy, Spain and the United States were the sources of the convalescent and acute COVID-19 samples. PBMCs, B-cell-depleted T cells, or T cells were the source of the cDNA or gDNA that made up the material.

V was clipped by 5 bases and J by 0 bases; unmatched bases: 5. The CDR3 contains 14 residues. Per the germline V gene, CDR1 is SQVTM and CDR2 is ANQGSEA. Original analysis: Using reference gene primer amplification, nucleated cell counts were estimated. Here immunoSEQ multiplex PCR was the method, and the copy in TCRdb shows in-frame clones only, minus some. The DNA gave D and trimming, while V, J and clone size come from that table. Here the sample spans roughly 25,000 clones, approximately 72% being singletons. The chain combines TRBV29-1 with TRBJ2-3; TRBD1 matches 7 bases. This receptor was identified in a man between 60 and 75 years old with active or convalescent COVID-19. Sequencing was carried out using peripheral blood. This CDR3 reads CSVPRQGSTDTQYF. The CDR3 coding sequence is TGCAGCGTTCCCCGACAGGGTAGCACAGATACGCAGTATTTT.